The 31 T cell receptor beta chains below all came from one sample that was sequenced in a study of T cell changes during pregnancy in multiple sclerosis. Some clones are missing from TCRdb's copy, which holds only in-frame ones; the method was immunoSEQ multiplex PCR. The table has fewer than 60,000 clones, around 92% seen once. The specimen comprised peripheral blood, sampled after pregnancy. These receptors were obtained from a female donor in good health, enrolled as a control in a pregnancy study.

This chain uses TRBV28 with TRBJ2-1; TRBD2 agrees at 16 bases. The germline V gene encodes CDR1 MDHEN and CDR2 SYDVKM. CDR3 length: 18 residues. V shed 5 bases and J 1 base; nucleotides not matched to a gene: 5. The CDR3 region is CASSQGTSGGVSYNEQFF. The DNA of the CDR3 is TGTGCCAGCAGTCAAGGGACTAGCGGGGGGGTGTCCTACAATGAGCAGTTCTTC.

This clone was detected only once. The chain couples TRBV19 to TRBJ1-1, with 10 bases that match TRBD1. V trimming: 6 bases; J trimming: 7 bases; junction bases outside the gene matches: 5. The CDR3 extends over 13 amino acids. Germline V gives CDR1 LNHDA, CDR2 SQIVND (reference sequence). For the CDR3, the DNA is TGTGCCAGTAGGCGGGACAGGGGATTTGAAGCTTTCTTT. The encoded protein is CASRRDRGFEAFF.

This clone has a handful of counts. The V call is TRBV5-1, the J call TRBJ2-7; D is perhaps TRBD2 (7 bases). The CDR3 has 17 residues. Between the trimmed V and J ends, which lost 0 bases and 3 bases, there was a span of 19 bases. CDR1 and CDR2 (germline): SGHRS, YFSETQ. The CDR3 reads CASSLVGGAVGVYEQYF. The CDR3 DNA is TGCGCCAGCAGCTTGGTGGGGGGGGCAGTAGGGGTCTACGAGCAGTACTTC.

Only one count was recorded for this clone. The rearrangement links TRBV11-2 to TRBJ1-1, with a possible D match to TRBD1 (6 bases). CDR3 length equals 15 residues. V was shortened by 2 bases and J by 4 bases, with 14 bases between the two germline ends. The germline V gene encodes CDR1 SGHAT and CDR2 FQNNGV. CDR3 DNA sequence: TGTGCCAGCAGCTTATATCCGCAGGGGCTCACTGAAGCTTTCTTT. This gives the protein CASSLYPQGLTEAFF.

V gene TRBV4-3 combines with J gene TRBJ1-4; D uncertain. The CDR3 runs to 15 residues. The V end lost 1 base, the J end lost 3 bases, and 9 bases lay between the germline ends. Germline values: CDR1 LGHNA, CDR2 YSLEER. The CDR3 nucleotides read TGCGCCAGCAGCCAAGCTGGGCAGTCTAATGAAAAACTGTTTTTT. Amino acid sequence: CASSQAGQSNEKLFF.

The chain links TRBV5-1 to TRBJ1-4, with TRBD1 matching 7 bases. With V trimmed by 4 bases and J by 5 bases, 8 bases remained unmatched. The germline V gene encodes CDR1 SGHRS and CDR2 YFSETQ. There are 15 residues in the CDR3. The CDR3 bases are TGCGCCAGCAGCAACTCCGGGACAGCAAATGAAAAACTGTTTTTT. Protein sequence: CASSNSGTANEKLFF.

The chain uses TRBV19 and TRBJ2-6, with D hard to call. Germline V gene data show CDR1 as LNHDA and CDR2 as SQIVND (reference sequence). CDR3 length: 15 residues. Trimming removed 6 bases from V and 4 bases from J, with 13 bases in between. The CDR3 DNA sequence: TGTGCCAGTAGGCTACAGTTTTCAGGGGCCAACGTCCTGACTTTC. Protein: CASRLQFSGANVLTF.

CDR3: CASRTQGAPHEQYF. The CDR3 nucleotides are TGTGCCAGCAGGACCCAGGGGGCGCCCCACGAGCAGTACTTC. The chain employs TRBV6-5 and TRBJ2-7; 8 nucleotides line up with TRBD1. In germline, CDR1 is MNHEY, CDR2 SVGAGI. V lost 6 bases to trimming and J lost 5 bases; unmatched junction nucleotides: 9. There are 14 residues in the CDR3.

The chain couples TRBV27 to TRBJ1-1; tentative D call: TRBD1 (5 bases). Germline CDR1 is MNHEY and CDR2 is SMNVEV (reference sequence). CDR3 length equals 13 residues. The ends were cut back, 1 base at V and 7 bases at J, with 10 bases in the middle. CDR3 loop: CASSLWGGDEAFF. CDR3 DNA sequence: TGTGCCAGCAGTTTATGGGGGGGGGATGAAGCTTTCTTT.

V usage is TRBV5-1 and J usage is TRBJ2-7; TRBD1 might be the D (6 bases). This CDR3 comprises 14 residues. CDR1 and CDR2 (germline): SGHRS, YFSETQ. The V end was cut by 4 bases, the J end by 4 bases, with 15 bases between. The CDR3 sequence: CASSRTGSRYEQYF. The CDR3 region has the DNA TGCGCCAGCAGCCGTACAGGGTCAAGGTACGAGCAGTACTTC.

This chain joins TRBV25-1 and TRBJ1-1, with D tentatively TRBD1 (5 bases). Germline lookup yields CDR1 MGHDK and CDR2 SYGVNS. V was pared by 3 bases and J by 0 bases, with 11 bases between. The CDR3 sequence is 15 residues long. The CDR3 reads CASSDAVGLNTEAFF. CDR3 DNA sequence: TGTGCCAGCAGTGACGCGGTGGGGCTGAACACTGAAGCTTTCTTT.

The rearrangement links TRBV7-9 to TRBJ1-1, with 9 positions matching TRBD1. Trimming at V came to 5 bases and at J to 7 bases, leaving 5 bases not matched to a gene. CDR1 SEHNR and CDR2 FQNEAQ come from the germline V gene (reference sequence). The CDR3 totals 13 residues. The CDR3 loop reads CASSPQGASEAFF. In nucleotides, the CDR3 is TGTGCCAGCAGCCCACAGGGGGCGAGTGAAGCTTTCTTT.

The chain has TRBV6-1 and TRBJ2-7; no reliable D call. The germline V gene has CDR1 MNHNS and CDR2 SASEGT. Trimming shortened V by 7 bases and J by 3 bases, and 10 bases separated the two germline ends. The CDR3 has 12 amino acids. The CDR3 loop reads CASTSDIYEQYF. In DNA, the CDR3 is TGTGCCAGCACTTCCGACATCTACGAGCAGTACTTC.

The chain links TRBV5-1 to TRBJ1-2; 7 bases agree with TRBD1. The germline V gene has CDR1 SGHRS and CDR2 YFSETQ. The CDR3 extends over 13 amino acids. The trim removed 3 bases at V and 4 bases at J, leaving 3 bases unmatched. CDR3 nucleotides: TGCGCCAGCAGCTCTACAGGGGTCTATGGCTACACCTTC. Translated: CASSSTGVYGYTF.

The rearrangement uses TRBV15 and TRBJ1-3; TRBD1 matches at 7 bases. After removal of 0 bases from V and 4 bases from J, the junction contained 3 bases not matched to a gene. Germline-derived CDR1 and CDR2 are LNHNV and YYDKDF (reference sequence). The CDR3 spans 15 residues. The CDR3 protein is CATSRERGPGNTIYF. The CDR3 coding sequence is TGTGCCACCAGCAGAGAAAGGGGGCCAGGAAACACCATATATTTT.

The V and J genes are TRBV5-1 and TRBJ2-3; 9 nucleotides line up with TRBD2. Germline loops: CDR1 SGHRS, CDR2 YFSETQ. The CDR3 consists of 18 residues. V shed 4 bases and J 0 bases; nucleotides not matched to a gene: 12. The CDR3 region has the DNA TGCGCCAGCAGCCCGACTAGCGGACCTCTCCCTAGCACAGATACGCAGTATTTT. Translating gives CASSPTSGPLPSTDTQYF.

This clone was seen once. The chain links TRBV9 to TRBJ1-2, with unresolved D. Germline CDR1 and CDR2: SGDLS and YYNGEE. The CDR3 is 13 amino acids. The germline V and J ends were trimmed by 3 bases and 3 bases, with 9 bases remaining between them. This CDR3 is CASSASVYYGYTF. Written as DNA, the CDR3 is TGTGCCAGCAGCGCGTCCGTTTACTATGGCTACACCTTC.

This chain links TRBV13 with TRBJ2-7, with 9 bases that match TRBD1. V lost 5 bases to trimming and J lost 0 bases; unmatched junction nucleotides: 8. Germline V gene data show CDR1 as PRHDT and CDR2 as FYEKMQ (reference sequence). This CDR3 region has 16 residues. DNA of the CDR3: TGTGCCAGCAGCCTCACAGGGGGCGGGGGCTCCTACGAGCAGTACTTC. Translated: CASSLTGGGGSYEQYF.

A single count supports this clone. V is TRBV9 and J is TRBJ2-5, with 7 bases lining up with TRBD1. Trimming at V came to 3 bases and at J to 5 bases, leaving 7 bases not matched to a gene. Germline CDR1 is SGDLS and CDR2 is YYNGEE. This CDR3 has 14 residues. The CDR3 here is CASSADRVTETQYF. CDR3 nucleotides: TGTGCCAGCAGCGCAGACAGGGTGACCGAGACCCAGTACTTC.

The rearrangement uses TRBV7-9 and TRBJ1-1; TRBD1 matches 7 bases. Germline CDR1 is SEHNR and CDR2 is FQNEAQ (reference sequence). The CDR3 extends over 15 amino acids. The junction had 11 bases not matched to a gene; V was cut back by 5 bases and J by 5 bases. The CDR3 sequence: CASSVPQGVGTEAFF. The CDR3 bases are TGTGCCAGCAGCGTACCCCAGGGGGTAGGAACTGAAGCTTTCTTT.

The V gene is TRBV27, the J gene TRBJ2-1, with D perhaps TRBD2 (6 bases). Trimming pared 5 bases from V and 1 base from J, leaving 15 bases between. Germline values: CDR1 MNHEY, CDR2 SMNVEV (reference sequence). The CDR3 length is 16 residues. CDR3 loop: CASSIIRGNSYNEQFF. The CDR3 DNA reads TGTGCCAGCAGTATCATACGGGGGAATTCCTACAATGAGCAGTTCTTC.

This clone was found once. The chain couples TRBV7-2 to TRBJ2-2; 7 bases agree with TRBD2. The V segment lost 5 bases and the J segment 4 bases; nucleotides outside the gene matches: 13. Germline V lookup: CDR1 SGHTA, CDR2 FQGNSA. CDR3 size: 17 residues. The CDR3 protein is CASSAMVAGVITGELFF. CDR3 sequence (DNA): TGTGCCAGCAGCGCAATGGTTGCGGGAGTGATCACCGGGGAGCTGTTTTTT.

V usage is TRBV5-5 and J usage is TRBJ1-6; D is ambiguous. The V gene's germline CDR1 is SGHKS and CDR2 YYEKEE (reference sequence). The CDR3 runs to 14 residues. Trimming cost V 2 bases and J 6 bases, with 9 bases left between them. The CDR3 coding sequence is TGTGCCAGCAGCTTTGGACTGGGTAATTCACCCCTCCACTTT. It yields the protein CASSFGLGNSPLHF.

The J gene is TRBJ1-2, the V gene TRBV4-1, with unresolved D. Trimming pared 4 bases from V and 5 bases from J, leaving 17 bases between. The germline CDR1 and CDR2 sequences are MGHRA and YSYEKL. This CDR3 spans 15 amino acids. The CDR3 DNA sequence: TGCGCCAGCAGCCCCCTACCCCGGGGTGATTATGGCTACACCTTC. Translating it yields CASSPLPRGDYGYTF.

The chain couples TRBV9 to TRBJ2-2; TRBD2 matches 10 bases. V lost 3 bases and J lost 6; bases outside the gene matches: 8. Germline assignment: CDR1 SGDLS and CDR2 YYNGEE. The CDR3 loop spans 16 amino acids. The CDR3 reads CASSAIAGGTPGELFF. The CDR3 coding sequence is TGTGCCAGCAGCGCGATAGCGGGAGGAACCCCCGGGGAGCTGTTTTTT.

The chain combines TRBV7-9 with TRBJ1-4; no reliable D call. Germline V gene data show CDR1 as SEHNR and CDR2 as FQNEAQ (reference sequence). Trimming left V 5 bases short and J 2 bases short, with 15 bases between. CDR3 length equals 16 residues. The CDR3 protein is CASSTERVHTNEKLFF. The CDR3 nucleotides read TGTGCCAGCAGCACCGAGCGGGTCCATACTAATGAAAAACTGTTTTTT.

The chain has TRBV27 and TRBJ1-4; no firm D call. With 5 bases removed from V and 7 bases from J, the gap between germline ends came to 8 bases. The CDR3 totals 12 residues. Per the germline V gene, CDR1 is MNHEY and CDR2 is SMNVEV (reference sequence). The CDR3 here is CASSNSGEKLFF. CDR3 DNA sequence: TGTGCCAGCAGTAACTCAGGTGAAAAACTGTTTTTT.

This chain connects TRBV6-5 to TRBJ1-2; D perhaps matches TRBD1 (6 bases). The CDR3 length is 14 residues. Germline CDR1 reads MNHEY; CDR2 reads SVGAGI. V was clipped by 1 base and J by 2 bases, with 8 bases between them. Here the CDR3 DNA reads TGTGCCAGCAGTTACTACACAGGGAACTATGGCTACACCTTC. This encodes CASSYYTGNYGYTF.

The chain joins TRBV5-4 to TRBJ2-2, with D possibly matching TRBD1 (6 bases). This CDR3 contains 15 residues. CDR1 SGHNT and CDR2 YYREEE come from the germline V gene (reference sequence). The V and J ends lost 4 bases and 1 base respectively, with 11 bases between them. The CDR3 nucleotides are TGTGCCAGCAGCCCGCCGGGACAGAACACCGGGGAGCTGTTTTTT. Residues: CASSPPGQNTGELFF.

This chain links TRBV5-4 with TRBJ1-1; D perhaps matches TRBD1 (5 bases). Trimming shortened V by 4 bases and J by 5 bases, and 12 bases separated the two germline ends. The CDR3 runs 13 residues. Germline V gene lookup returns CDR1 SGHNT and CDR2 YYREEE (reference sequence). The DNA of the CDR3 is TGTGCCAGCAGCCCGGCGGGGCGGACTGAAGCTTTCTTT. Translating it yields CASSPAGRTEAFF.

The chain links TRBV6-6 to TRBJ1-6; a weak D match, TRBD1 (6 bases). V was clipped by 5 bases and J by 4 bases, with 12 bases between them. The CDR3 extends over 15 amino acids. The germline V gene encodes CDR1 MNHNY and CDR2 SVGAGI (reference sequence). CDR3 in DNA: TGTGCCAGCAGTAAGGACAGTAGATATAATTCACCCCTCCACTTT. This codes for CASSKDSRYNSPLHF.